This T cell receptor beta chain was found in a study of cytomegalovirus exposure and HLA in healthy donors. Whole-study findings and limits: Common viral pathogens (according to a later analysis) appeared linked to several of the most significant clusters.

The PCR used 60 Vbeta and 13 Jbeta primers. Repertoires were generated with immunoSEQ multiplex PCR, while TCRdb's copy carries only in-frame clones and drops some. The sample consists of about 83,000 clones, roughly 80% of them appearing once. Comment on this clone: What it binds is not known.

The sample comprised PBMCs. The TCR originated in a woman between 25 and 40 years old in good health and CMV-seronegative.

As DNA, the CDR3 is TGTGCCAGCAGTTTTACAGGGGAGACCCAGTACTTC. Its translation: CASSFTGETQYF. The chain recombines TRBV27 with TRBJ2-5, with a possible D match to TRBD1 (6 bases). V gave up 3 bases and J gave up 5 bases, with 7 bases separating them. The CDR3 has 12 amino acids. CDR1 and CDR2 (germline): MNHEY, SMNVEV (reference sequence).